This T cell receptor beta chain was sequenced during a study of a mutant IDH1 vaccine in newly diagnosed glioma. Assay: immunoSEQ multiplex PCR; the TCRdb copy retains only in-frame clones and omits some. The table lists tens of thousands of clones, approximately 93% of them singletons. Noted time point: baseline, week 1 (first vaccination visit). Regarding treatment: pre-vaccination baseline after standard-of-care therapy. Each tumor in the donors was a new WHO grade 3 or 4 astrocytoma, IDH1-mutant and ATRX-lost. This CDR3 region has 14 residues. V dropped 7 bases and J dropped 4 bases, with 17 bases sitting between them. Per the germline V gene, CDR1 is MDHEN and CDR2 is SYDVKM.

The sequence was obtained from a man between 35 and 55 years old with glioma. The input for sequencing was PBMCs, taken from a glioma patient treated with radiotherapy, temozolomide or both. The gene calls are TRBV28 and TRBJ2-7, with D maybe TRBD2 (6 bases). Written as DNA, the CDR3 is TGTGCCAGCACCAAAGGGACGGCGGGGTACGAGCAGTACTTC. This sequence encodes CASTKGTAGYEQYF. The variable domain in full, with the rest retrieved from reference TRBV28 and TRBJ2-7, is DVKVTQSSRYLVKRTGEKVFLECVQDMDHENMFWYRQDPGLGLRLIYFSYDVKMKEKGDIPEGYSVSREKKERFSLILESASTNQTSMYLCASTKGTAGYEQYFGPGTRLTVT.